A selection of T cell receptor beta chains follows, all from one sample in a study of T-cell reconstitution after alpha-beta-depleted transplantation in children. TCRdb called the PCR reads again in MiXCR, with one record for every CDR3 protein. The sample lists about 870,000 distinct CDR3 sequences, less than 20% occurring once. The sequences come from PBMCs, mostly from graft donor cells, collected 360 days after TCRalphabeta/CD19-depleted stem cell transplant. The receptors come from a male patient aged 5 to 17 who had a stem cell transplant for acute lymphoblastic leukemia, so the T cells may come from the graft donor. The CDR3 runs from the conserved cysteine through the conserved F or W. The order of the fields is V gene, J gene, CDR3 protein.

V gene: TRBV19; J gene: TRBJ1-1; CDR3 protein: CASSIRGTEAFF
V gene: TRBV27; J gene: TRBJ2-3; CDR3 protein: CASSRSGRALDTQYF
V gene: TRBV5-1; J gene: TRBJ1-3; CDR3 protein: CASSLEGPLSGNTIYF
V gene: TRBV15; J gene: TRBJ2-2; CDR3 protein: CATSRDRTTNTGELFF
V gene: TRBV3-1; J gene: TRBJ2-3; CDR3 protein: CASSRKKGLRADTQYF
V gene: TRBV5-5; J gene: TRBJ2-7; CDR3 protein: CASGSAPTVSIPYEQYF
V gene: TRBV20-1; J gene: TRBJ1-4; CDR3 protein: CSATPGHSEKLFF
V gene: TRBV27; J gene: TRBJ2-7; CDR3 protein: CASSGRTRDEQYF
V gene: TRBV18; J gene: TRBJ2-5; CDR3 protein: CASSSASLETQYF
V gene: TRBV6-1; J gene: TRBJ2-7; CDR3 protein: CASRTHGSRADEQYF
V gene: TRBV7-9; J gene: TRBJ2-2; CDR3 protein: CASSLYQGNTGELFF
V gene: TRBV7-3; J gene: TRBJ2-1; CDR3 protein: CASSPPGLTYNEQFF
V gene: TRBV6-5; J gene: TRBJ2-5; CDR3 protein: CASSLGLAGVYETQYF
V gene: TRBV27; J gene: TRBJ2-2; CDR3 protein: CASSVDNTGELFF
V gene: TRBV24-1; J gene: TRBJ2-1; CDR3 protein: CATSDFSTEQFF
V gene: TRBV5-1; J gene: TRBJ2-5; CDR3 protein: CASSTGLAGEETQYF
V gene: TRBV18; J gene: TRBJ2-2; CDR3 protein: CASSPAGLVNTGELFF
V gene: TRBV19; J gene: TRBJ2-3; CDR3 protein: CASSMQPISTDTQYF
V gene: TRBV4-1; J gene: TRBJ2-4; CDR3 protein: CASSQDLRRPNTQYF
V gene: TRBV3-1; J gene: TRBJ1-4; CDR3 protein: CASSSLGWGSRNEKLFF
V gene: TRBV20-1; J gene: TRBJ1-5; CDR3 protein: CSARRQGPDQPQHF
V gene: TRBV5-1; J gene: TRBJ2-5; CDR3 protein: CASTSGLKETQYF
V gene: TRBV9; J gene: TRBJ2-1; CDR3 protein: CASSVARVVINEQFF
V gene: TRBV7-9; J gene: TRBJ1-2; CDR3 protein: CASSSFRGPTYGYTF
V gene: TRBV5-1; J gene: TRBJ1-1; CDR3 protein: CASSLKWGYTEAFF
V gene: TRBV27; J gene: TRBJ2-5; CDR3 protein: CASSLGLPEYQETQYF
V gene: TRBV7-6; J gene: TRBJ2-7; CDR3 protein: CASSLGGGGTYEQYF
V gene: TRBV3-1; J gene: TRBJ2-6; CDR3 protein: CASSQTGTGSYFRSGANVLTF
V gene: TRBV7-6; J gene: TRBJ2-5; CDR3 protein: CASSEPASGRGRETQYF
V gene: TRBV19; J gene: TRBJ2-7; CDR3 protein: CASTPLAELYEQYF
V gene: TRBV9; J gene: TRBJ2-2; CDR3 protein: CASNRASTGELFF
V gene: TRBV18; J gene: TRBJ2-1; CDR3 protein: CASSPPNRSYNEQFF
V gene: TRBV20-1; J gene: TRBJ2-7; CDR3 protein: CSAGAGGGGYYEQYF
V gene: TRBV29-1; J gene: TRBJ2-7; CDR3 protein: CSVVLAGGEQYF
V gene: TRBV9; J gene: TRBJ2-1; CDR3 protein: CASSLNLAGESSYNEQFF
V gene: TRBV29-1; J gene: TRBJ1-1; CDR3 protein: CSGTVGVTEAFF
V gene: TRBV15; J gene: TRBJ2-5; CDR3 protein: CATSRDRVDQETQYF
V gene: TRBV29-1; J gene: TRBJ2-1; CDR3 protein: CSPLRGIEQFF
V gene: TRBV7-3; J gene: TRBJ2-2; CDR3 protein: CASSLIFGETGVAGELFF
V gene: TRBV20-1; J gene: TRBJ2-2; CDR3 protein: CSARAGGRIYTGELFF
V gene: TRBV24-1; J gene: TRBJ2-1; CDR3 protein: CATSGRGVSGSHEQFF
V gene: TRBV28; J gene: TRBJ2-7; CDR3 protein: CASSLWGLAGSYEQYF
V gene: TRBV12-3/TRBV12-4; J gene: TRBJ2-1; CDR3 protein: CASSLWGLGTQVNEQFF
V gene: TRBV6-6; J gene: TRBJ2-3; CDR3 protein: CASSLKREGRYF
V gene: TRBV12-3/TRBV12-4; J gene: TRBJ2-7; CDR3 protein: CASSSWRKGSYEQYF
V gene: TRBV12-3/TRBV12-4; J gene: TRBJ2-2; CDR3 protein: CASSPNRGGNTGELFF
V gene: TRBV9; J gene: TRBJ2-6; CDR3 protein: CASSAVGAWDYLNSGANVLTF
V gene: TRBV10-3; J gene: TRBJ2-7; CDR3 protein: CAIDPGDLSYEQYF
V gene: TRBV5-1; J gene: TRBJ1-2; CDR3 protein: CASSYGTHYGYTF
V gene: TRBV12-3/TRBV12-4; J gene: TRBJ2-5; CDR3 protein: CASSLGGGPETQYF
V gene: TRBV29-1; J gene: TRBJ2-3; CDR3 protein: CSVDGGSRDHTDTQYF
V gene: TRBV9; J gene: TRBJ2-3; CDR3 protein: CASSVRLAGEGSADTQYF
V gene: TRBV9; J gene: TRBJ2-7; CDR3 protein: CASSVERGEQYF